This TCR beta chain came from a study of T cells in Graves' hyperthyroidism and ophthalmopathy. This CDR3 has 14 amino acids. V trimming: 5 bases; J trimming: 4 bases; junction bases outside the gene matches: 5. Germline V CDR1 and CDR2: SQVTM, ANQGSEA. An approximately 10 ml volume of fresh peripheral blood provided the PBMCs. Study conclusions and caveats: A model built on 13 V-J features separated ophthalmopathy from stable hyperthyroidism.

On this clonotype itself: Its antigen is as yet unknown.

What was amplified from RNA transcripts were TCR beta CDR3 regions. With the HTBI primer set, the TCR CDR3 went through a first round of RT-PCR. Each CDR3 protein gets one entry after TCRdb re-called the multiplex PCR reads with MiXCR. The table lists hundreds of thousands of distinct CDR3 sequences, roughly a quarter of them singletons. The TCR sequence derives from a woman aged 30 to 39 with Graves' ophthalmopathy. The sequencing input was blood. The V call is TRBV29-1, the J call TRBJ2-2; 9 bases fit TRBD1. The CDR3, as DNA: TGCAGCGTTTTACAGGGGGCAAGCACCGGGGAGCTGTTTTTT. The encoded protein is CSVLQGASTGELFF.